This is a list of T cell receptor beta chains from one sample in a study of T cell responses to AZD1222 COVID-19 vaccine. Sequenced by immunoSEQ multiplex PCR; TCRdb stores in-frame clones only, minus some. The profile shows about 110,000 clones, about 90% of them singletons. The source was peripheral blood, collected on day 0 of AZD1222 vaccination. The receptors derive from an adult in good health. Each CDR3 is given with its conserved first and last residue. A D gene is named only where the DNA matches it firmly. Clone sizes are given selectively: once, few, many, or a class where the clone is expanded.

clone_size: NA
j_call: TRBJ2-7
v_call: TRBV3-1/TRBV3-2
d_call: TRBD1
cdr3_aa: CASSLTGPYEQYF
cdr3_nt: TGTGCCAGCAGCCTGACAGGGCCCTACGAGCAGTACTTC

clone_size: NA
j_call: TRBJ1-1
v_call: TRBV9
d_call: NA
cdr3_aa: CASSVDSGPGVNTEAFF
cdr3_nt: TGTGCCAGCAGCGTAGATTCGGGACCCGGGGTTAACACTGAAGCTTTCTTT

clone_size: NA
j_call: TRBJ2-7
v_call: TRBV3-1/TRBV3-2
d_call: NA
cdr3_aa: CASSQVYEQYF
cdr3_nt: TGTGCCAGCAGCCAAGTTTACGAGCAGTACTTC

clone_size: NA
j_call: TRBJ2-2
v_call: TRBV7-2
d_call: NA
cdr3_aa: CASSLGGFGELFF
cdr3_nt: TGTGCCAGCAGCTTAGGGGGCTTCGGGGAGCTGTTTTTT

clone_size: NA
j_call: TRBJ1-1
v_call: TRBV10-3
d_call: NA
cdr3_aa: CAITKVGTTEAFF
cdr3_nt: TGTGCCATCACCAAAGTGGGCACTACTGAAGCTTTCTTT

clone_size: once
j_call: TRBJ1-2
v_call: TRBV30
d_call: NA
cdr3_aa: CARGQAGTYGYTF
cdr3_nt: TGTGCCAGGGGCCAGGCCGGAACTTATGGCTACACCTTC

clone_size: NA
j_call: TRBJ1-1
v_call: TRBV7-6
d_call: TRBD1
cdr3_aa: CASSARTGAEAFF
cdr3_nt: TGTGCCAGCAGCGCCCGGACAGGGGCTGAAGCTTTCTTT

clone_size: NA
j_call: TRBJ1-2
v_call: TRBV18
d_call: TRBD1
cdr3_aa: CASSPGQGQGYTF
cdr3_nt: TGTGCCAGCTCTCCTGGACAGGGGCAAGGCTACACCTTC

clone_size: once
j_call: TRBJ2-2
v_call: TRBV7-2
d_call: TRBD2
cdr3_aa: CASSFLAGGTGELFF
cdr3_nt: TGTGCCAGCAGCTTCCTGGCGGGGGGAACCGGGGAGCTGTTTTTT

clone_size: NA
j_call: TRBJ1-3
v_call: TRBV6-2/TRBV6-3
d_call: NA
cdr3_aa: CASSPWAGNTIYF
cdr3_nt: TGTGCCAGCAGTCCCTGGGCTGGAAACACCATATATTTT

clone_size: NA
j_call: TRBJ1-5
v_call: TRBV7-2
d_call: TRBD1
cdr3_aa: CASSLGQDNQPQHF
cdr3_nt: TGTGCCAGCAGCCTCGGACAGGACAATCAGCCCCAGCATTTT

clone_size: NA
j_call: TRBJ1-3
v_call: TRBV29-1
d_call: NA
cdr3_aa: CSVMHSGNTIYF
cdr3_nt: TGCAGCGTTATGCACTCTGGAAACACCATATATTTT

clone_size: NA
j_call: TRBJ2-1
v_call: TRBV24-1
d_call: TRBD2
cdr3_aa: CATSDSGASGGADNEQFF
cdr3_nt: TGTGCCACCAGTGATTCGGGGGCGAGCGGGGGGGCAGACAATGAGCAGTTCTTC

clone_size: NA
j_call: TRBJ1-1
v_call: TRBV5-1
d_call: NA
cdr3_aa: CASSLQGGWTEAFF
cdr3_nt: TGCGCCAGCAGCTTACAGGGAGGATGGACTGAAGCTTTCTTT

clone_size: NA
j_call: TRBJ2-7
v_call: TRBV23-1
d_call: TRBD1
cdr3_aa: CASSQWRGTKQGSYEQYF
cdr3_nt: TGCGCCAGCAGTCAATGGAGAGGGACCAAACAGGGGTCCTACGAGCAGTACTTC

clone_size: NA
j_call: TRBJ1-2
v_call: TRBV6-1
d_call: NA
cdr3_aa: CASSEGAAYYGYTF
cdr3_nt: TGTGCCAGCAGTGAAGGAGCAGCTTACTATGGCTACACCTTC

clone_size: NA
j_call: TRBJ2-1
v_call: TRBV5-1
d_call: NA
cdr3_aa: CASSLGGESYNEQFF
cdr3_nt: TGCGCCAGCAGCTTGGGCGGGGAATCCTACAATGAGCAGTTCTTC

clone_size: NA
j_call: TRBJ2-7
v_call: TRBV5-4
d_call: NA
cdr3_aa: CASSLEDGYEQYF
cdr3_nt: TGTGCCAGCAGCTTGGAGGATGGCTACGAGCAGTACTTC

clone_size: NA
j_call: TRBJ1-1
v_call: TRBV28
d_call: NA
cdr3_aa: CALTGLHTEAFF
cdr3_nt: TGTGCCTTAACCGGGCTTCACACTGAAGCTTTCTTT

clone_size: NA
j_call: TRBJ2-1
v_call: TRBV30
d_call: NA
cdr3_aa: CAWAPGPPDEQFF
cdr3_nt: TGTGCCTGGGCCCCGGGGCCCCCGGACGAGCAGTTCTTC

clone_size: NA
j_call: TRBJ2-2
v_call: TRBV2
d_call: TRBD1
cdr3_aa: CASSGAGGDTGELFF
cdr3_nt: TGTGCCAGCAGTGGGGCAGGGGGAGACACCGGGGAGCTGTTTTTT

clone_size: NA
j_call: TRBJ1-1
v_call: TRBV2
d_call: TRBD1
cdr3_aa: CASSLRGTVPAGNTEAFF
cdr3_nt: TGTGCCAGCAGTCTAAGGGGGACAGTCCCCGCGGGGAACACTGAAGCTTTCTTT

clone_size: NA
j_call: TRBJ1-5
v_call: TRBV7-8
d_call: NA
cdr3_aa: CASSLGGNPSNQPQHF
cdr3_nt: TGTGCCAGCAGCTTAGGCGGCAACCCCTCCAATCAGCCCCAGCATTTT

clone_size: NA
j_call: TRBJ2-3
v_call: TRBV11-2
d_call: TRBD2
cdr3_aa: CASSLRRGGRGTDTQYF
cdr3_nt: TGTGCCAGCAGCTTAAGGAGGGGCGGGAGGGGCACAGATACGCAGTATTTT

clone_size: once
j_call: TRBJ2-3
v_call: TRBV5-6
d_call: NA
cdr3_aa: CASSSHPVVSTDTQYF
cdr3_nt: TGTGCCAGCAGCTCCCACCCAGTCGTCAGCACAGATACGCAGTATTTT

clone_size: NA
j_call: TRBJ1-6
v_call: TRBV19
d_call: NA
cdr3_aa: CASSPALSSPLHF
cdr3_nt: TGTGCCAGTAGTCCGGCCCTGAGTTCACCCCTCCACTTT

clone_size: NA
j_call: TRBJ2-1
v_call: TRBV29-1
d_call: TRBD1
cdr3_aa: CSGLGQAEAREQFF
cdr3_nt: TGCAGCGGGCTAGGACAGGCGGAAGCCCGTGAGCAGTTCTTC

clone_size: NA
j_call: TRBJ2-1
v_call: TRBV9
d_call: TRBD2
cdr3_aa: CASSVGGLAGVIEQFF
cdr3_nt: TGTGCCAGCAGCGTAGGGGGACTAGCGGGAGTGATTGAGCAGTTCTTC

clone_size: NA
j_call: TRBJ1-5
v_call: TRBV30
d_call: NA
cdr3_aa: CALGGYSNQPQHF
cdr3_nt: TGTGCCCTGGGAGGGTATAGCAATCAGCCCCAGCATTTT

clone_size: NA
j_call: TRBJ2-3
v_call: TRBV2
d_call: TRBD1
cdr3_aa: CASRGTGGTDTQYF
cdr3_nt: TGTGCCAGCAGGGGGACAGGGGGCACAGATACGCAGTATTTT

clone_size: NA
j_call: TRBJ1-1
v_call: TRBV30
d_call: NA
cdr3_aa: CAWGGDLGTEAFF
cdr3_nt: TGTGCCTGGGGCGGGGACCTCGGAACTGAAGCTTTCTTT

clone_size: NA
j_call: TRBJ2-3
v_call: TRBV30
d_call: TRBD2
cdr3_aa: CAWSSAGADTQYF
cdr3_nt: TGTGCCTGGAGTTCAGCGGGGGCAGATACGCAGTATTTT

clone_size: NA
j_call: TRBJ1-6
v_call: TRBV4-3
d_call: NA
cdr3_aa: CASCQSTSYNSPLHF
cdr3_nt: TGCGCCAGCTGTCAGTCGACAAGCTATAATTCACCCCTCCACTTT

clone_size: NA
j_call: TRBJ1-4
v_call: TRBV7-8
d_call: NA
cdr3_aa: CASSLGGADDEKLFF
cdr3_nt: TGTGCCAGCAGCTTAGGGGGGGCAGATGATGAAAAACTGTTTTTT

clone_size: NA
j_call: TRBJ2-3
v_call: TRBV18
d_call: NA
cdr3_aa: CASSPLEGADTQYF
cdr3_nt: TGTGCCAGCTCACCACTGGAGGGGGCAGATACGCAGTATTTT

clone_size: NA
j_call: TRBJ2-7
v_call: TRBV29-1
d_call: NA
cdr3_aa: CSAGPGRDYEQYF
cdr3_nt: TGCAGCGCCGGACCGGGACGGGACTACGAGCAGTACTTC

clone_size: NA
j_call: TRBJ2-7
v_call: TRBV12-3/TRBV12-4
d_call: NA
cdr3_aa: CASSNGRGYEQYF
cdr3_nt: TGTGCCAGCAGCAACGGAAGGGGCTACGAGCAGTACTTC

clone_size: NA
j_call: TRBJ1-2
v_call: TRBV7-2
d_call: NA
cdr3_aa: CASSPEPGTTEGYTF
cdr3_nt: TGTGCCAGCAGCCCAGAGCCCGGGACCACGGAGGGCTACACCTTC

clone_size: NA
j_call: TRBJ2-3
v_call: TRBV6-5
d_call: TRBD2
cdr3_aa: CASLAGGTDTQYF
cdr3_nt: TGTGCCAGCCTAGCGGGGGGCACAGATACGCAGTATTTT

clone_size: NA
j_call: TRBJ1-5
v_call: TRBV5-1
d_call: TRBD1
cdr3_aa: CASSTGTGDQPQHF
cdr3_nt: TGCGCCAGCAGCACCGGGACAGGGGATCAGCCCCAGCATTTT

clone_size: NA
j_call: TRBJ2-2
v_call: TRBV30
d_call: NA
cdr3_aa: CAWSPTGRTGELFF
cdr3_nt: TGTGCCTGGAGTCCGACAGGAAGAACCGGGGAGCTGTTTTTT

clone_size: NA
j_call: TRBJ2-5
v_call: TRBV7-2
d_call: NA
cdr3_aa: CASSFADQETQYF
cdr3_nt: TGTGCCAGCAGCTTCGCAGACCAAGAGACCCAGTACTTC

clone_size: NA
j_call: TRBJ1-1
v_call: TRBV7-2
d_call: NA
cdr3_aa: CASSIGGGNTEAFF
cdr3_nt: TGTGCCAGCAGCATAGGGGGGGGGAACACTGAAGCTTTCTTT

clone_size: NA
j_call: TRBJ1-1
v_call: TRBV4-3
d_call: NA
cdr3_aa: CASSQNTELMNTEAFF
cdr3_nt: TGCGCCAGCAGCCAAAACACAGAACTCATGAACACTGAAGCTTTCTTT

clone_size: NA
j_call: TRBJ1-2
v_call: TRBV19
d_call: TRBD1
cdr3_aa: CASRNRQGASYGYTF
cdr3_nt: TGTGCCAGTAGAAATCGACAGGGGGCATCCTATGGCTACACCTTC

clone_size: NA
j_call: TRBJ1-2
v_call: TRBV11-2
d_call: NA
cdr3_aa: CASSQDLMDYGYTF
cdr3_nt: TGTGCCAGCAGCCAAGACTTAATGGACTATGGCTACACCTTC

clone_size: NA
j_call: TRBJ1-4
v_call: TRBV5-6
d_call: NA
cdr3_aa: CASSYTGNDEKLFF
cdr3_nt: TGTGCCAGCAGCTACACAGGGAACGACGAAAAACTGTTTTTT

clone_size: few
j_call: TRBJ2-1
v_call: TRBV7-2
d_call: TRBD2
cdr3_aa: CASSSYGLGFYNEQFF
cdr3_nt: TGTGCCAGCAGTAGCTACGGACTAGGGTTCTACAATGAGCAGTTCTTC

clone_size: NA
j_call: TRBJ2-7
v_call: TRBV7-8
d_call: NA
cdr3_aa: CASSLPRAYEQYF
cdr3_nt: TGTGCCAGCAGCTTACCCAGGGCCTACGAGCAGTACTTC

clone_size: NA
j_call: TRBJ2-3
v_call: TRBV7-6
d_call: TRBD2
cdr3_aa: CASSTRQAGTSSSTDTQYF
cdr3_nt: TGTGCCAGCAGCACGCGTCAGGCGGGGACTAGCAGTAGCACAGATACGCAGTATTTT

clone_size: NA
j_call: TRBJ1-1
v_call: TRBV27
d_call: NA
cdr3_aa: CASSLSVHEGRTEAFF
cdr3_nt: TGTGCCAGCAGTTTATCAGTCCACGAAGGTCGGACTGAAGCTTTCTTT

clone_size: NA
j_call: TRBJ1-1
v_call: TRBV6-5
d_call: NA
cdr3_aa: CAGQTRSATEAFF
cdr3_nt: TGTGCCGGCCAAACAAGGAGTGCCACTGAAGCTTTCTTT

clone_size: NA
j_call: TRBJ2-5
v_call: TRBV5-8
d_call: NA
cdr3_aa: CASSFGFGETQYF
cdr3_nt: TGTGCCAGCAGCTTTGGGTTCGGGGAGACCCAGTACTTC

clone_size: NA
j_call: TRBJ1-2
v_call: TRBV6-5
d_call: TRBD1
cdr3_aa: CASSYAGQGYGYTF
cdr3_nt: TGTGCCAGCAGTTACGCAGGACAGGGCTATGGCTACACCTTC

clone_size: NA
j_call: TRBJ2-5
v_call: TRBV5-1
d_call: NA
cdr3_aa: CASSLASVQETQYF
cdr3_nt: TGCGCCAGCAGCTTGGCTAGCGTTCAAGAGACCCAGTACTTC

clone_size: NA
j_call: TRBJ2-7
v_call: TRBV6-2/TRBV6-3
d_call: NA
cdr3_aa: CASSSPLAIQSYEQYF
cdr3_nt: TGTGCCAGCAGTTCCCCACTAGCTATCCAATCCTACGAGCAGTACTTC

clone_size: NA
j_call: TRBJ2-3
v_call: TRBV2
d_call: NA
cdr3_aa: CASSGERDTQYF
cdr3_nt: TGTGCCAGCAGTGGGGAGAGGGATACGCAGTATTTT